This T cell receptor beta chain came from a study of blood T cells in healthy people across ages. The use of a sample-barcoded 5' primer and a J-beta primer mix characterized a second PCR of 7 to 11 cycles. Each cDNA molecule was tagged by a template-switch adaptor with 12 random nucleotides. TCRdb fed the 5' RACE reads into MiXCR, producing one record per CDR3 protein. The top ten clones hold about a third of a sample with roughly 700,000 distinct CDR3 sequences, 49% of them seen once. The germline V gene has CDR1 KGHDR and CDR2 SFDVKD. V lost 4 bases, J lost 11 bases, and 18 bases lay in between. This CDR3 contains 14 residues.

The V gene is TRBV24-1, the J gene TRBJ2-3, with a weak D call TRBD2 (6 bases). This clonotype originated in a woman aged 60 to 75 in good health. Sequences were obtained from blood. The DNA of the CDR3 is TGTGCCACCAGTGACCCTTGTGGAGGGTCGAAGCAGTATTTT. It translates to CATSDPCGGSKQYF.